The entry below describes one T cell receptor beta chain. The sample originates from a study of blood T cell repertoires in COVID-19. As originally analysed: Amplification from reference gene primers served as the basis for estimated nucleated cell counts. Profiling relied on immunoSEQ multiplex PCR, and the TCRdb table lists in-frame clones only, not all of them. The V and J calls and clone size are taken from that table; D and trimming were inferred from the DNA. The sample yields about 130,000 clones, about four fifths seen once. The germline V gene encodes CDR1 ENHRY and CDR2 SYGVKD. With 6 bases clipped from V and 4 bases from J, the junction kept 4 bases outside the gene matches. The CDR3 covers 14 residues.

The clonotype originates from a man between 40 and 49 years old with active or convalescent COVID-19. Sequencing input: peripheral blood. V and J are TRBV10-3 and TRBJ1-4; 8 bases are a match to TRBD1. CDR3 DNA sequence: TGTGCCATCAGGGGGACAGGTGATAATGAAAAACTGTTTTTT. It is translated as CAIRGTGDNEKLFF.